The source of this T cell receptor beta chain is a study of blood T cell repertoires in COVID-19. In the original analysis: Reference gene primers were amplified, and this amplification served to estimate nucleated cell counts. Profiling relied on immunoSEQ multiplex PCR, and the TCRdb table lists in-frame clones only, not all of them. V and J calls and clone size are as listed in that table; D and trimming were resolved from the DNA. The profile shows some 160,000 clones, more than 75% of them singletons. Losses at the gene ends were 4 bases for V and 9 bases for J; bases not matched to a gene: 6. CDR3 length: 13 amino acids. Germline-derived CDR1 and CDR2 are SGHTA and FQGNSA.

J is TRBJ2-7 and V is TRBV7-2, with TRBD2 matching over 10 bases. Sequenced: peripheral blood. The receptor's source is a woman aged 80 or over with COVID-19, enrolled during active disease. The CDR3 bases are TGTGCCAGCAGCTCCCTAGCGGGAGAGGGGCAGTACTTC. Residues: CASSSLAGEGQYF.